The 20 T cell receptor beta chains given below trace back to one sample, sequenced in a study of blood T cell repertoires in COVID-19. TCRdb's copy holds only in-frame clones and misses some; the assay was immunoSEQ multiplex PCR. This sample has roughly 100,000 clones, with more than 85% found just once. Sequencing was performed on peripheral blood. The source is a human donor in a cohort sampled during active COVID-19.

The chain carries TRBV5-6 and TRBJ1-2, with D uncertain. CDR1 and CDR2 (germline): SGHDT, YYEEEE. The germline V and J ends were trimmed by 6 bases and 4 bases, with 19 bases remaining between them. The CDR3 covers 15 residues. The CDR3 protein is CASTEAGLSFYGYTF. CDR3 coding DNA: TGTGCCAGCACCGAGGCGGGCCTTTCTTTCTATGGCTACACCTTC.

The rearrangement joins TRBV24-1 to TRBJ2-1; 10 nucleotides agree with TRBD2. The germline V gene has CDR1 KGHDR and CDR2 SFDVKD. The CDR3 covers 17 residues. The V gene end was trimmed by 9 bases and the J gene end by 7 bases; junction bases not matched to a gene: 17. The CDR3: CATGMGAPVLAGNEQFF. The CDR3 nucleotides are TGTGCCACCGGGATGGGGGCTCCGGTACTAGCGGGGAATGAGCAGTTCTTC.

The count of this clone is one. This chain joins TRBV6-1 and TRBJ2-7; TRBD1 might be the D (5 bases). V was trimmed by 3 bases and J by 3 bases, leaving 9 bases between them. Germline V lookup: CDR1 MNHNS, CDR2 SASEGT. This CDR3 spans 13 amino acids. CDR3 nucleotides: TGTGCCAGCAGTGACCAGGGTTTCTACGAGCAGTACTTC. It encodes CASSDQGFYEQYF.

The chain recombines TRBV11-2 with TRBJ2-7; D is unresolved. Trimming took off 2 bases at V and 6 bases at J, with 5 bases between the two ends. The CDR3 covers 11 residues. Germline V lookup: CDR1 SGHAT, CDR2 FQNNGV. The CDR3 loop reads CASSLSSEQYF. The CDR3 DNA follows: TGTGCCAGCAGCTTATCATCCGAGCAGTACTTC.

This chain connects TRBV23-1 to TRBJ1-2, with 8 bases lining up with TRBD1. TRBV23-1 has ORF status, its function being uncertain. The CDR3 has 16 amino acids. The J segment lost 7 bases and the V segment lost 6 bases, leaving 16 bases of the junction unmatched. The CDR3 region is CASSNSLRGQGGGYTF. The CDR3, as DNA: TGCGCCAGCAGCAACAGCTTGCGTGGACAGGGAGGTGGCTACACCTTC.

The V call is TRBV7-3, the J call TRBJ2-3; D is possibly TRBD1 (6 bases). Trimming pared 5 bases from V and 2 bases from J, leaving 11 bases between. The CDR3 has 14 amino acids. Germline V CDR1 and CDR2: SGHTA, FQGTGA. The CDR3 spells CASSPDSFTDTQYF. Written as DNA, the CDR3 is TGTGCCAGCAGCCCGGACAGCTTCACAGATACGCAGTATTTT.

CDR3 amino acids: CASSPGTGAYEQYF. The CDR3 DNA reads TGTGCCAGCAGCCCCGGGACAGGGGCCTACGAGCAGTACTTC. The rearrangement uses TRBV7-3 and TRBJ2-7; 10 nucleotides match TRBD1. V lost 5 bases to trimming and J lost 2 bases; unmatched junction nucleotides: 3. In germline, CDR1 is SGHTA, CDR2 FQGTGA. This CDR3 region has 14 residues.

The rearrangement joins TRBV5-4 to TRBJ1-1, with a weak D call TRBD1 (5 bases). V gave up 4 bases and J gave up 9 bases, with 10 bases separating them. CDR3 length: 11 amino acids. CDR1 is SGHNT and CDR2 is YYREEE in the germline V gene (reference sequence). In DNA form, the CDR3 reads TGTGCCAGCAGCCGCGGGACGCAAGCTTTCTTT. It encodes CASSRGTQAFF.

The V and J genes are TRBV27 and TRBJ2-1; a possible D gene is TRBD2 (5 bases). The V and J ends lost 2 bases and 6 bases respectively, with 11 bases between them. Germline CDR1 MNHEY, CDR2 SMNVEV (reference sequence). The CDR3 length is 14 residues. DNA for the CDR3: TGTGCCAGCAGTTTACTAGCAACTGGCAATGAGCAGTTCTTC. Its translation is CASSLLATGNEQFF.

The chain has TRBV19 and TRBJ2-1; D gene ambiguous. V lost 3 bases and J 5 bases, leaving 14 bases between the germline ends. CDR3 length: 15 amino acids. Germline V lookup: CDR1 LNHDA, CDR2 SQIVND (reference sequence). CDR3 sequence: CASSMLPTNNNEQFF. CDR3 sequence (DNA): TGTGCCAGTAGTATGTTACCCACAAATAACAATGAGCAGTTCTTC.

The chain joins TRBV7-9 to TRBJ2-7, with TRBD1 matching over 8 bases. The CDR3 is made up of 15 amino acids. Germline lookup yields CDR1 SEHNR and CDR2 FQNEAQ (reference sequence). The V gene end was trimmed by 5 bases and the J gene end by 0 bases; junction bases not matched to a gene: 6. The CDR3 region is CASSVFDRGSYEQYF. Written as DNA, the CDR3 is TGTGCCAGCAGCGTTTTCGACAGGGGCTCCTACGAGCAGTACTTC.

V usage is TRBV9 and J usage is TRBJ1-4; D is ambiguous. CDR3 length equals 14 residues. Trimming cost V 0 bases and J 7 bases, with 10 bases left between them. CDR1 is SGDLS and CDR2 is YYNGEE in the germline V gene. CDR3 in amino acids: CASSVGAVPEKLFF. The CDR3 nucleotides read TGTGCCAGCAGCGTAGGTGCGGTTCCTGAAAAACTGTTTTTT.

V gene TRBV2 combines with J gene TRBJ2-7, with a possible D match to TRBD2 (7 bases). Germline V gene lookup returns CDR1 SNHLY and CDR2 FYNNEI. The CDR3 is 13 residues long. The V end was cut by 7 bases, the J end by 7 bases, with 17 bases between. The CDR3 DNA is TGTGCCAGCAAGAGGGGGGGCTCCGTGGAGCAGTACTTC. Amino acid sequence: CASKRGGSVEQYF.

The rearrangement uses TRBV6-5 and TRBJ1-4, with D perhaps matching TRBD1 (6 bases). Germline CDR1 reads MNHEY; CDR2 reads SVGAGI. This CDR3 has 13 residues. Deletions cut 11 bases from V and 7 bases from J, with 17 bases between. The CDR3 DNA follows: TGTGCCTCAACGGGGGGGCTGGGTGAAAAACTGTTTTTT. Its translation is CASTGGLGEKLFF.

The chain recombines TRBV15 with TRBJ2-7, with a tentative D call TRBD1 (5 bases). V lost 0 bases and J lost 3, with 9 bases in between. Germline V gene sequence: CDR1 LNHNV, CDR2 YYDKDF (reference sequence). The length of the CDR3 is 14 residues. DNA for the CDR3: TGTGCCACCAGCAGAGATATGACAGTCTACGAGCAGTACTTC. Translation gives CATSRDMTVYEQYF.

CDR3 region: CSASQTGGPYNEQFF. CDR3 sequence (DNA): TGCAGTGCTAGTCAGACGGGAGGGCCCTACAATGAGCAGTTCTTC. The chain couples TRBV20-1 to TRBJ2-1; 8 nucleotides match TRBD2. V shed 3 bases and J 2 bases; nucleotides not matched to a gene: 6. Germline lookup yields CDR1 DFQATT and CDR2 SNEGSKA (reference sequence). This CDR3 region has 15 residues.

On this clone: Additional DNA sequences in this sample encode the identical CDR3. The V call is TRBV5-1, the J call TRBJ1-2; D is ambiguous. Germline V gene sequence: CDR1 SGHRS, CDR2 YFSETQ. This CDR3 has 12 amino acids. V was shortened by 1 base and J by 6 bases, with 7 bases between the two germline ends. The CDR3 region has the DNA TGCGCCAGCAGCTTGTCTGGAGATGGCTACACCTTC. This encodes CASSLSGDGYTF.

This chain connects TRBV5-6 to TRBJ2-2; 12 bases match TRBD2. CDR3 size: 17 residues. Germline V lookup: CDR1 SGHDT, CDR2 YYEEEE. J lost 4 bases, V lost 3 bases, and 7 bases had no gene match. The CDR3 loop reads CASSYTSGGTGTGELFF. The CDR3 DNA is TGTGCCAGCAGCTACACTAGCGGGGGGACCGGCACCGGGGAGCTGTTTTTT.

A single count supports this clone. The chain employs TRBV9 and TRBJ2-3, with TRBD2 identical over 7 bases. J lost 2 bases, V lost 6 bases, and 12 bases had no gene match. This CDR3 has 16 residues. Germline V gene data show CDR1 as SGDLS and CDR2 as YYNGEE. The CDR3 DNA sequence: TGTGCCAGCACCACGGGACTAAAGGGTCCCACAGATACGCAGTATTTT. Its translation is CASTTGLKGPTDTQYF.

The CDR3 DNA reads as TGTGCCAGCAGCTCTAGCTACGAGCAGTACTTC. Encoded protein: CASSSSYEQYF. The chain uses TRBV12-3 or TRBV12-4 and TRBJ2-7; D gene ambiguous. V was cut by 6 bases and J by 3 bases, with 6 bases left in between. This CDR3 spans 11 amino acids.